These 25 T cell receptor delta chains were sequenced from one sample in a study of human gamma delta and Vdelta1 T cells. TCRdb reapplied CATT to the PCR reads. In the table there are some 6,100 delta-chain clones, about 43% of which are singletons. Their cognate antigens are unknown. Specimen: Vdelta1 gamma-delta T cells from blood grown in culture (DOT cells). These receptors were obtained from a human donor in good health.

Of note for this clone: This likely stems from a read error, as it lies one base from a far larger clone. The V call is TRDV1, the J call TRDJ1; TRDD3 matches at 12 bases. This CDR3 region has 17 residues. CDR1 is TSWWSYY, CDR2 QGS, per germline. V lost 3 bases, J lost 3 bases, and 8 bases stayed unmatched. The CDR3 loop is CALGELGDTHVADKLIF. CDR3 sequence (DNA): TGTGCTCTTGGGGAGCTGGGGGATACGCATGTGGCCGATAAACTCATCTTT.

The chain couples TRDV1 to TRDJ1; D possibly matches TRDD2 or TRDD3 (7 bases each). V was cut by 3 bases and J by 0 bases, with 32 bases left in between. Germline CDR1 is TSWWSYY and CDR2 is QGS. The CDR3 consists of 22 residues. CDR3 DNA sequence: TGTGCTCTTGGGGACCGATTCCTACGGGGGTACTGGGGATCGAGGAACACCGATAAACTCATCTTT. Its translation: CALGDRFLRGYWGSRNTDKLIF.

A note on this clone: Germline and junction disagree at one end, which may indicate a read error. The chain carries TRDV1 and TRDJ1, with 7 bases lining up with TRDD3. Looked up from germline, CDR1 is TSWWSYY and CDR2 is QGS. This CDR3 is 22 amino acids long. The chain's CDR3 is CALGERSGFPLYGGSPRPKLIF. CDR3 nucleotide sequence: TGTGCTCTTGGAGAACGCTCCGGGTTCCCCCTCTACGGGGGATCCCCGCGGCCCAAACTCATCTTT.

Note on this clone: A much bigger clone sits one base away, suggesting this may be a read error. Within the sample, other DNA sequences also encode this same CDR3. This rearrangement joins TRDV1 to TRDJ1; 7 nucleotides line up with TRDD3. The CDR3 contains 17 residues. Germline values: CDR1 TSWWSYY, CDR2 QGS. Losses at the gene ends were 0 bases for V and 6 bases for J; bases not matched to a gene: 13. In DNA form, the CDR3 reads TGTGCTCTTGGGGAACTCCTGGGGGGTACCCTAACATATAAACTCATCTTT. It specifies CALGELLGGTLTYKLIF.

J is TRDJ1 and V is TRDV1; 11 bases agree with TRDD3. J lost 0 bases, V lost 2 bases, and 32 bases had no gene match. The CDR3 covers 26 residues. Germline V gives CDR1 TSWWSYY, CDR2 QGS. The DNA for the CDR3 is TGTGCTCTTGGGGAAGGTTTTATAGGCCTACGCACTCTACTGGGGGATAAGGCCTCGTACACCGATAAACTCATCTTT. This gives the protein CALGEGFIGLRTLLGDKASYTDKLIF.

The chain recombines TRDV1 with TRDJ1, with D maybe TRDD2 (5 bases). CDR3 length: 19 residues. Per germline, CDR1 TSWWSYY and CDR2 QGS. Between the trimmed V and J ends, which lost 0 bases and 0 bases, there was a span of 20 bases. This CDR3 is CALGELSPGPFSYTDKLIF. CDR3 bases: TGTGCTCTTGGGGAACTTTCCCCCGGCCCCTTCTCCTACACCGATAAACTCATCTTT.

This chain joins TRDV1 and TRDJ2; TRDD3 agrees at 8 bases. The CDR3 sequence is 20 residues long. Germline V gene lookup returns CDR1 TSWWSYY and CDR2 QGS. Trimming at V came to 0 bases and at J to 0 bases, leaving 12 bases not matched to a gene. In nucleotides, the CDR3 is TGTGCTCTTGGGGAACTTACGGACCGGGGGATAAAGGCTTTGACAGCACAACTCTTCTTT. Protein: CALGELTDRGIKALTAQLFF.

This chain links TRDV1 with TRDJ1; D may be TRDD3 (6 bases). Germline V CDR1 and CDR2: TSWWSYY, QGS. Trimming pared 1 base from V and 10 bases from J, leaving 16 bases between. This CDR3 has 14 residues. The CDR3: CALGEQGDAEILIF. The CDR3 DNA sequence: TGTGCTCTTGGGGAACAGGGGGACGCTGAGATACTCATCTTT.

The rearrangement uses TRDV1 and TRDJ1, with 10 positions matching TRDD3. This CDR3 is 23 amino acids long. Losses at the gene ends were 1 base for V and 0 bases for J; bases not matched to a gene: 23. CDR1 is TSWWSYY, CDR2 QGS, per germline. CDR3 protein: CALGEPTSNNWGIEIGDTDKLIF. The CDR3 nucleotides are TGTGCTCTTGGGGAACCTACTTCGAATAACTGGGGGATTGAAATTGGCGACACCGATAAACTCATCTTT.

As for this clone: This could be a read error, since a much larger clone is one nucleotide away. This sample includes further DNA sequences coding for the same CDR3. The V call is TRDV1, the J call TRDJ1; tentatively, D is TRDD3 (6 bases). The germline gives CDR1 TSWWSYY, CDR2 QGS. Trimming stripped 1 base from V and 4 bases from J, with 28 bases between. There are 20 residues in the CDR3. The CDR3 nucleotides are TGTGCTCTTGGGGAACGCACTACGCTTCGGACTGGAGGATACATCGATAAACTCATCTTT. As protein: CALGERTTLRTGGYIDKLIF.

The rearrangement joins TRDV1 to TRDJ1; D is unresolved. The CDR3 has 19 residues. V gave up 4 bases and J gave up 0 bases, with 24 bases separating them. Germline assignment: CDR1 TSWWSYY and CDR2 QGS. CDR3 loop: CALGALNRPYLSYTDKLIF. Written as DNA, the CDR3 is TGTGCTCTTGGGGCTCTTAACCGCCCGTACCTTTCGTACACCGATAAACTCATCTTT.

The genes are TRDV1 and TRDJ1, with TRDD3 matching over 10 bases. V shed 4 bases and J 1 base; nucleotides not matched to a gene: 30. The CDR3 extends over 24 amino acids. Per the germline V gene, CDR1 is TSWWSYY and CDR2 is QGS. The CDR3 region is CALGGLRSLYWGISGRCCTDKLIF. The CDR3 nucleotides are TGTGCTCTTGGGGGACTACGTTCCCTTTACTGGGGGATTTCGGGTCGGTGTTGCACCGATAAACTCATCTTT.

A word on this clone: Just one base apart from a much larger clone, this may be a read error. The gene calls are TRDV1 and TRDJ1; 12 bases match TRDD3. Per germline, CDR1 TSWWSYY and CDR2 QGS. There are 25 residues in the CDR3. J was trimmed by 1 base and V by 1 base; bases with no gene match: 28. DNA for the CDR3: TGTGCTCTTGGGGAACCTGGCCCAACACTGGGGGATACAAGAGCCGTCCTCCCTTTCACCGATAAACTCATCTTT. It encodes CALGEPGPTLGDTRAVLPFTDKLIF.

This clone was observed once. This sequence joins TRDV1 and TRDJ1; 7 bases line up with TRDD3. V lost 5 bases to trimming and J lost 0 bases; unmatched junction nucleotides: 12. In germline, CDR1 is TSWWSYY, CDR2 QGS. CDR3 size: 17 residues. The CDR3 sequence is CALGHPRWGKYTDKLIF. DNA for the CDR3: TGTGCTCTTGGGCACCCTCGGTGGGGGAAGTACACCGATAAACTCATCTTT.

This clone was found a few times. This chain connects TRDV1 to TRDJ4; 13 bases align to TRDD3. The germline gives CDR1 TSWWSYY, CDR2 QGS. The CDR3 covers 22 residues. The J segment lost 0 bases and the V segment lost 1 base, leaving 20 bases of the junction unmatched. Written as DNA, the CDR3 is TGTGCTCTTGGGGAACCGGCCTTCTTCGCGTGTACTGGGGGATACGGGACCAGACCCCTGATCTTT. Translation: CALGEPAFFACTGGYGTRPLIF.

This clone was detected only once. Other DNA sequences in the same sample also yield this CDR3. The chain links TRDV1 to TRDJ1; D is uncertain. This CDR3 spans 13 amino acids. CDR1 TSWWSYY and CDR2 QGS come from the germline V gene. Trimming stripped 6 bases from V and 5 bases from J, with 13 bases between. This chain's CDR3 is CALGEVPGDKLIF. The DNA for the CDR3 is TGTGCTCTTGGTGAAGTTCCCGGGGATAAACTCATCTTT.

This clone has a handful of counts. The gene calls are TRDV1 and TRDJ1; 9 bases match TRDD3. This CDR3 spans 23 amino acids. J gave up 0 bases and V 0 bases, and 23 bases lay outside the gene matches. The germline CDR1 and CDR2 sequences are TSWWSYY and QGS. The CDR3 reads CALGELEAPWTYWGTLYTDKLIF. DNA for the CDR3: TGTGCTCTTGGGGAACTAGAAGCCCCCTGGACCTACTGGGGGACCCTTTACACCGATAAACTCATCTTT.

The chain uses TRDV1 and TRDJ1; no clear D. V gave up 4 bases and J gave up 0 bases, with 9 bases separating them. CDR1 is TSWWSYY, CDR2 QGS, per germline. This CDR3 region has 14 residues. CDR3 sequence reads: CALGAGPHTDKLIF. As DNA, the CDR3 is TGTGCTCTTGGGGCGGGCCCTCACACCGATAAACTCATCTTT.

This clone was seen a handful of times. This chain connects TRDV1 to TRDJ1, with no clear D. V was cut by 5 bases and J by 6 bases, with 19 bases left in between. The CDR3 totals 15 residues. Germline lookup yields CDR1 TSWWSYY and CDR2 QGS. The CDR3 DNA reads TGTGCTCTTGGGACGGCCCATATTTCCGCCCATAAACTCATCTTT. This codes for CALGTAHISAHKLIF.

The chain employs TRDV1 and TRDJ1; 13 bases match TRDD3. With V trimmed by 5 bases and J by 2 bases, 14 bases remained unmatched. This CDR3 comprises 19 residues. Germline loops: CDR1 TSWWSYY, CDR2 QGS. CDR3 sequence reads: CALGNGLLGDTSKTDKLIF. For the CDR3, the DNA is TGTGCTCTTGGGAACGGTCTACTGGGGGATACGAGTAAGACCGATAAACTCATCTTT.

J is TRDJ1 and V is TRDV1; 12 bases are a match to TRDD3. Per germline, CDR1 TSWWSYY and CDR2 QGS. The CDR3 loop spans 26 amino acids. V lost 0 bases and J lost 0; bases outside the gene matches: 29. The CDR3 loop is CALGELEGQSPKYWGILSRYTDKLIF. The CDR3 nucleotides read TGTGCTCTTGGGGAACTCGAGGGTCAATCCCCGAAGTACTGGGGGATACTCTCTCGGTACACCGATAAACTCATCTTT.

In its sample, this clone ranks as medium-sized. The chain carries TRDV1 and TRDJ1, with D perhaps matching TRDD2 (5 bases). This CDR3 spans 22 amino acids. Germline values: CDR1 TSWWSYY, CDR2 QGS. Trimming took 3 bases from V and 7 from J, leaving 39 bases between them. CDR3 in amino acids: CALGEQRFLLRRERPEEVKLIF. The CDR3, as DNA: TGTGCTCTTGGGGAGCAGAGATTCCTCCTCCGGAGGGAACGTCCTGAGGAGGTTAAACTCATCTTT.

The chain links TRDV1 to TRDJ1, with 11 bases matching TRDD3. Trimming took 4 bases from V and 1 from J; bases not matched to a gene: 5. The CDR3 sequence is 16 residues long. The germline CDR1 and CDR2 sequences are TSWWSYY and QGS. CDR3 sequence (DNA): TGTGCTCTTGGGGGGTGGGGGATACGCTTCACCGATAAACTCATCTTT. This gives the protein CALGGWGIRFTDKLIF.

There are a few counts of this clone. A junction boundary mismatches the germline segment, possibly from a read error. The rearrangement joins TRDV1 to TRDJ1, with TRDD3 matching 9 bases. This CDR3 contains 19 residues. Germline-derived CDR1 and CDR2 are TSWWSYY and QGS. The CDR3 DNA sequence: TGTGCTCTTGGGAAACTTCCCTCTTCCTTTGTGGGGGATAGAGGTAAACTCATCTTT. Amino acid sequence: CALGKLPSSFVGDRGKLIF.

This clone was seen a few times. The chain is built from TRDV1 and TRDJ1; TRDD3 agrees at 10 bases. The CDR3 has 19 residues. The trim removed 0 bases at V and 0 bases at J, leaving 10 bases unmatched. Looked up from germline, CDR1 is TSWWSYY and CDR2 is QGS. The CDR3 DNA reads as TGTGCTCTTGGGGAACTAATCCGGGGGATACGAGGGTACACCGATAAACTCATCTTT. Its protein is CALGELIRGIRGYTDKLIF.